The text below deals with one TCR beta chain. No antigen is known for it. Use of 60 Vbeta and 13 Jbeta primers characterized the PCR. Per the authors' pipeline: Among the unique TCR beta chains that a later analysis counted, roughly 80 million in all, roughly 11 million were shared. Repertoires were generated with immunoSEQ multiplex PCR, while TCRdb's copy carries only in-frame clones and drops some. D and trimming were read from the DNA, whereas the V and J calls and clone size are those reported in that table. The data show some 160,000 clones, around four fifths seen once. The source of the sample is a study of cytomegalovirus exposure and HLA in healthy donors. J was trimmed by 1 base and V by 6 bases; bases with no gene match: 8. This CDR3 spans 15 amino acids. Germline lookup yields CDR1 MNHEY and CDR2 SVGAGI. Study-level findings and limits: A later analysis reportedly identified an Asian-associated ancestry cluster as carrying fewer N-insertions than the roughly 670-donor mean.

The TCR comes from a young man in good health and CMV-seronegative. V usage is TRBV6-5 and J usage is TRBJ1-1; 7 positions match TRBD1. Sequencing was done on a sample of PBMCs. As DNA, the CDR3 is TGTGCCAGCAGGAACTGGGGACAGACGAACACTGAAGCTTTCTTT. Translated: CASRNWGQTNTEAFF.